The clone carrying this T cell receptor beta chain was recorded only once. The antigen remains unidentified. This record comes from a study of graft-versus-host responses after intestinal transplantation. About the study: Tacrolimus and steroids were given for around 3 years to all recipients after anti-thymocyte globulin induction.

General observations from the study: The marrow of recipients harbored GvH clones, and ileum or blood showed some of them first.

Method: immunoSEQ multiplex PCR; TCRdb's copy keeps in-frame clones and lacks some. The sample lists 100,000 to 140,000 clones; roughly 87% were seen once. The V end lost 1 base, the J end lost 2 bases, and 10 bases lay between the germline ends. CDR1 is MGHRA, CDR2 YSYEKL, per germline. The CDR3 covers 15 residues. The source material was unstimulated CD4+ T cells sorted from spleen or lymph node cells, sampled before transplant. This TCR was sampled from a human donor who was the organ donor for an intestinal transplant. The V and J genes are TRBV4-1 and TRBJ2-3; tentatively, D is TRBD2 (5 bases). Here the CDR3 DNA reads TGCGCCAGCAGCCAAGTTACCGGGGTCACAGATACGCAGTATTTT. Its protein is CASSQVTGVTDTQYF.